This T cell receptor beta chain is drawn from a study of cytomegalovirus exposure and HLA in healthy donors. Study conclusions and caveats: Later on, a genetic analysis was performed. It linked a missense variant in DCLRE1C with V- and J-gene trimming of TCR beta. Per published accounts, TCR beta sequences correctly predicted the HLA-A and HLA-B alleles of most subjects. Earlier analysis yielded a pattern in which most TCR beta V segments were productive about 90% or about 30% of the time.

Germline V gene lookup returns CDR1 LNHDA and CDR2 SQIVND (reference sequence). The CDR3 runs 15 residues. V trimming: 6 bases; J trimming: 2 bases; junction bases outside the gene matches: 4. This clone was picked up a small number of times. Its target is not known. The PCR contained 60 Vbeta and 13 Jbeta primers. Data came from immunoSEQ multiplex PCR; TCRdb stores just in-frame clones and leaves some out. There are approximately 190,000 clones in the sample; 81% occur only once, and 3.5% to 4% lies in the top ten. The TCR sequence derives from a man aged 50 to 60 in good health and CMV-seronegative. The V and J genes are TRBV19 and TRBJ2-2, with 9 bases identical to TRBD1. Sequencing input: PBMCs. The CDR3 loop is CASSSGQGNTGELFF. Here the CDR3 DNA reads TGTGCCAGTAGCTCGGGACAGGGAAACACCGGGGAGCTGTTTTTT.